The source of this T cell receptor (beta chain) is a study of T cells in Graves' hyperthyroidism and ophthalmopathy. What was amplified from RNA transcripts were TCR beta CDR3 regions. Using the HTBI primer set, a first-round RT-PCR was run on the TCR CDR3. TCRdb re-called the multiplex PCR reads through MiXCR, storing one row per CDR3 protein. The profile shows almost 600,000 distinct CDR3 sequences, about 43% of them singletons. As to this clonotype: Its antigen is undetermined.

This CDR3 region has 13 residues. Germline V lookup: CDR1 DFQATT, CDR2 SNEGSKA (reference sequence). After removal of 3 bases from V and 5 bases from J, the junction contained 1 base not matched to a gene. Overall study results and limits: Model output signaled ophthalmopathy a median around 6.9 months ahead of onset. Stable hyperthyroidism was told apart from ophthalmopathy by a model built on 13 V-J features.

The chain recombines TRBV20-1 with TRBJ1-5; 10 bases map to TRBD1. This TCR came from a woman aged 18-29 years with Graves' hyperthyroidism. Source material: peripheral blood or thyroid tissue (not recorded which). CDR3 in DNA: TGCAGTGCTAGGGACAGGGGGTATCAGCCCCAGCATTTT. Amino acids: CSARDRGYQPQHF.